This T cell receptor beta chain came from a study of OX40 agonist ivuxolimab in advanced cancers. Background on the whole study: The costimulatory receptor OX40 (CD134) was targeted by ivuxolimab, a fully human IgG2 agonistic monoclonal antibody. Intravenous ivuxolimab was administered to patients every 2 weeks at six dose levels: 0.01, 0.1, 0.3, 1.5, 3 and 10 mg/kg. Of the approximately 54 dose-escalation patients, hepatocellular carcinoma was present in approximately 20, melanoma in roughly 15, renal cell carcinoma in 9 and head and neck cancer in 9. A male proportion of 82.7% and a mean age of 60 years, ranging from roughly 23 to 79, were recorded for the dose-escalation cohort. Prior anti-PD-1, anti-PD-L1 or anti-CTLA-4 therapy was permitted, and checkpoint inhibitors had been received by roughly 40% of dose-escalation patients. Partial responses were achieved by three dose-escalation patients, of whom one had hepatocellular carcinoma and two had cutaneous melanoma. The purpose of peripheral TCRbeta sequencing was to test whether ivuxolimab changed TCR sequence diversity and led to clonal T-cell expansion. The paper describes the monotherapy dose-escalation part (N of about 55 patients) of the phase I trial of ivuxolimab.

The junction carries 18 bases between V and J, which are trimmed by 5 bases and 7 bases respectively. Measured from the cysteine to the phenylalanine, the CDR3 is 15 residues long. Only the CDR3 part of the read is kept: 45 bases, read in frame from the first base. For CDR1 and CDR2, the germline V gene lists MNHNS and SASEGT. Findings and caveats that apply to the study as a whole: Low levels of normalized T-cell clonal expansion were also seen in some nonresponding patients. In partial responders in the 0.1-3.0 mg/kg groups, normalized peripheral clonal expansion was found to be among the lowest, especially among CD8+ T cells. Which antigens the clonally expanded peripheral T cells were specific for was not determined. On average, CD8+ T cells showed more expanded clones than CD4+ T cells after ivuxolimab. At doses from 0.1 to 3.0 mg/kg, clonal expansion was seen in both CD4+ and CD8+ blood T cells between baseline and week 6.

Patients with autoimmune disease history or receiving systemic immunosuppression were excluded from the trial. Peripheral blood for TCR sequencing was collected from all dose cohorts at baseline, on cycle 4 day 1, and on cycle 7 day 1. The samples were drawn from a first-in-human, open-label, multicenter phase I dose-escalation trial of ivuxolimab. Adults with locally advanced or metastatic melanoma, renal cell, hepatocellular, or head and neck squamous cell carcinoma were enrolled in the trial. CD4+ and CD8+ T cells were sorted separately from peripheral blood before TCR sequencing. Genomic DNA was extracted from sorted cells for sequencing of the TCRbeta CDR3 region. The immunoSEQ Assay was used for sequencing of TCRbeta CDR3 regions. TCRdb obtained this table from immuneACCESS and retained in-frame rearrangements with V and J assigned. These tables miss some clones; where compared with another copy, unresolved V genes account for less than half of the shortfall, and the remainder is unexplained. In all, the sample holds fewer than 70,000 clones, and roughly 87% of those were seen once. The leading ten clones occupy 2.5% to 3% of the sample.

Regarding this clone: The antigen this receptor binds is unknown. Base quality data are lacking; no much larger clone is found one base away.

The clonotype originates from an adult with an advanced solid tumor such as melanoma, head and neck, liver or kidney cancer. The chain joins TRBV6-1 to TRBJ2-1, with the D call perhaps TRBD1 or TRBD2, as 6 bases match in each case. The sample consisted of CD4+ or CD8+ T cells sorted from blood, taken in a trial of the OX40 agonist ivuxolimab. DNA sequence: TGTGCCAGCAGTTCGGACTCGGGGGCGCAGAATGAGCAGTTCTTC. The translation is CASSSDSGAQNEQFF.